These 10 T cell receptor beta chains were all obtained from the same sample, sequenced in a study of response to subunit inactivated influenza vaccine. One entry per CDR3 protein, called by TCRdb with MiXCR from the RT-PCR reads. Among more than 450,000 distinct CDR3 sequences listed, under 9% were seen once. The material sequenced was PBMCs from blood, taken 23 months after vaccination. The source of these receptors is a man between 45 and 75 years old who received an inactivated influenza vaccine.

This clonotype was counted many times. The chain carries TRBV5-1 and TRBJ2-2, with 7 bases matching TRBD1. Germline V gives CDR1 SGHRS, CDR2 YFSETQ. The CDR3 runs 15 residues. V gave up 4 bases and J gave up 0 bases; unmatched junction bases: 3. DNA of the CDR3: TGCGCCAGCAGCGTCGGACAGGCGAACACCGGGGAGCTGTTTTTT. Its protein product is CASSVGQANTGELFF.

The rearrangement links TRBV10-3 to TRBJ2-6; 12 nucleotides align to TRBD1. CDR3 length equals 17 residues. Germline-derived CDR1 and CDR2 are ENHRY and SYGVKD. The V segment lost 8 bases and the J segment 1 base; nucleotides outside the gene matches: 6. The CDR3 DNA follows: TGTGCCATCCTCCCGGGACAGGGGGCGTCTGGGGCCAACGTCCTGACTTTC. It is translated as CAILPGQGASGANVLTF.

Ten or more counts support this clonotype. The V and J genes are TRBV5-6 and TRBJ2-7, with TRBD2 as a possible D gene (5 bases). The germline V gene has CDR1 SGHDT and CDR2 YYEEEE. The CDR3 is made up of 14 amino acids. Between the trimmed V and J ends, which lost 2 bases and 5 bases, there was a span of 14 bases. DNA of the CDR3: TGTGCCAGCAGCTTCGGGGAAAGGAGCCACGAGCAGTACTTC. Translation: CASSFGERSHEQYF.

Ten or more counts support this clonotype. The gene calls are TRBV7-2 and TRBJ2-5; 8 bases match TRBD2. This CDR3 region has 15 residues. Per the germline V gene, CDR1 is SGHTA and CDR2 is FQGNSA. Trimming took 5 bases from V and 4 from J; bases not matched to a gene: 9. The CDR3: CASSLPGLAGETQYF. In DNA, the CDR3 is TGTGCCAGCAGCCTCCCGGGGCTAGCGGGAGAGACCCAGTACTTC.

This clonotype was recorded a few times. The V and J genes are TRBV5-6 and TRBJ2-5; D remains unclear. Germline V gene sequence: CDR1 SGHDT, CDR2 YYEEEE. There are 15 residues in the CDR3. Trimming removed 5 bases at V and 5 bases at J, with 19 bases between. CDR3 DNA sequence: TGTGCCAGCAGGATGCTCGCAGCCGTGGGGGAGACCCAGTACTTC. This translates into CASRMLAAVGETQYF.

In its sample, this clonotype was seen a few times. CDR3 loop: CASSEVFKREPGELFF. DNA for the CDR3: TGTGCCAGCAGTGAAGTTTTCAAGCGGGAGCCCGGGGAGCTGTTTTTT. This rearrangement joins TRBV6-1 to TRBJ2-2; 8 bases map to TRBD2. CDR1 MNHNS and CDR2 SASEGT come from the germline V gene. With 1 base clipped from V and 6 bases from J, the junction kept 7 bases outside the gene matches. The CDR3 has 16 residues.

The sample holds many counts of this clonotype. Here the CDR3 reads CSVEETANEQFF. The DNA for the CDR3 is TGCAGCGTTGAAGAGACAGCAAATGAGCAGTTCTTC. The genes are TRBV29-1 and TRBJ2-1, with D maybe TRBD1 (5 bases). CDR1 and CDR2 (germline): SQVTM, ANQGSEA. Trimming removed 0 bases from V and 7 bases from J, with 7 bases in between. CDR3 length equals 12 residues.

The sample holds many counts of this clonotype. The rearrangement joins TRBV9 to TRBJ1-2; D ambiguous. Germline V gives CDR1 SGDLS, CDR2 YYNGEE. The CDR3 is made up of 13 amino acids. V lost 2 bases to trimming and J lost 8 bases, with 13 bases between them. CDR3 DNA: TGTGCCAGCAGCGTTTTTTCGGGTAACGGCTACACCTTC. Its protein is CASSVFSGNGYTF.

The chain joins TRBV28 to TRBJ2-3, with D unclear. The V end lost 1 base, the J end lost 2 bases, and 10 bases lay between the germline ends. Germline V lookup: CDR1 MDHEN, CDR2 SYDVKM. The CDR3 spans 15 residues. As DNA, the CDR3 is TGTGCCAGCAGTTTATACCCGGGCTTCACAGATACGCAGTATTTT. This sequence encodes CASSLYPGFTDTQYF.

This clonotype turned up a few times. The genes are TRBV5-6 and TRBJ2-7, with a tentative D call TRBD1 (6 bases). CDR1 is SGHDT, CDR2 YYEEEE, per germline. This CDR3 region has 12 residues. Trimming pared 2 bases from V and 11 bases from J, leaving 14 bases between. DNA of the CDR3: TGTGCCAGCAGCTTTTGGGGGCGAGAGGAGTACTTC. Translated: CASSFWGREEYF.